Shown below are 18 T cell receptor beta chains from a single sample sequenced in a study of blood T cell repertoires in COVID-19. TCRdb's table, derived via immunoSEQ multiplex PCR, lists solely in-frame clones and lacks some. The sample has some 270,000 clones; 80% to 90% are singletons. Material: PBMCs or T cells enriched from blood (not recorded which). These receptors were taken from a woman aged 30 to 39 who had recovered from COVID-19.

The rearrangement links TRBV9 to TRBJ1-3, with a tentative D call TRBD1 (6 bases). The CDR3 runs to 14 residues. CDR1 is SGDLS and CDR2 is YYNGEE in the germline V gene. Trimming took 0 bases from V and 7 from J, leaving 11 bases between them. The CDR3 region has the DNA TGTGCCAGCAGCGTAGCCGTTAGGGGGAACACCATATATTTT. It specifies CASSVAVRGNTIYF.

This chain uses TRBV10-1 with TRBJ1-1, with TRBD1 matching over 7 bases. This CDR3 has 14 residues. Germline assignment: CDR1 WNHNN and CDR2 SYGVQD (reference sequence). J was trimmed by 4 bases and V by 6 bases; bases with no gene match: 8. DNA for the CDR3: TGCGCCAGCAGCCCTTACAGGGGTAGCACTGAAGCTTTCTTT. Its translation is CASSPYRGSTEAFF.

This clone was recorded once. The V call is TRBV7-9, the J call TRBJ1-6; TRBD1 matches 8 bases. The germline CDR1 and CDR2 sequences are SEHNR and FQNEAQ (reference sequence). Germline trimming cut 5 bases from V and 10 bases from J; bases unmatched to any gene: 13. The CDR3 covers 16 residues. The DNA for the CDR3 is TGTGCCAGCAGCCCGCGTGGGGACAGGTCGAGGTCACCCCTCCACTTT. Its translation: CASSPRGDRSRSPLHF. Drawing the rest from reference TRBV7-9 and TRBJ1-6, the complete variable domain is DTGVSQNPRHKITKRGQNVTFRCDPISEHNRLYWYRQTLGQGPEFLTYFQNEAQLEKSRLLSDRFSAERPKGSFSTLEIQRTEQGDSAMYLCASSPRGDRSRSPLHFGNGTRLTVT.

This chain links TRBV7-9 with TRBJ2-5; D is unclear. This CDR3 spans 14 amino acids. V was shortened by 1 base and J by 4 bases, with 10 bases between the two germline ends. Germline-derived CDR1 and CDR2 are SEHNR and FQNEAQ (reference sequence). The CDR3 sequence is CASSLESRVETQYF. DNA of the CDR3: TGTGCCAGCAGCTTAGAAAGTAGAGTAGAGACCCAGTACTTC.

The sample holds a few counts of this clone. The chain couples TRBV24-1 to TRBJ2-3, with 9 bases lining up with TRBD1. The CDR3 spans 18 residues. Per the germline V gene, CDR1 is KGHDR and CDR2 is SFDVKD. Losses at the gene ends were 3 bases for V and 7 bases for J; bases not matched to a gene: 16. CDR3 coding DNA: TGTGCCACCAGTGATCCGGCACAGGGGGCGAGTGGGTTTAATACGCAGTATTTT. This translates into CATSDPAQGASGFNTQYF.

The CDR3 nucleotides are TGTGCCAGCACCCCGCGTGGGGGGTACGAGCAGTACTTC. This translates into CASTPRGGYEQYF. The rearrangement joins TRBV6-5 to TRBJ2-7; maybe TRBD2 (6 bases). V lost 7 bases, J lost 4 bases, and 14 bases lay in between. Germline assignment: CDR1 MNHEY and CDR2 SVGAGI. This CDR3 is built from 13 residues.

As DNA, the CDR3 is TGTGCCAGCAGCTCCCAGGGCTATGGCTACACCTTC. This encodes CASSSQGYGYTF. This chain links TRBV7-6 with TRBJ1-2, with TRBD1 as a possible D gene (5 bases). The CDR3 contains 12 residues. The germline V and J ends were trimmed by 4 bases and 4 bases, with 7 bases remaining between them. Per germline, CDR1 SGHVS and CDR2 FNYEAQ.

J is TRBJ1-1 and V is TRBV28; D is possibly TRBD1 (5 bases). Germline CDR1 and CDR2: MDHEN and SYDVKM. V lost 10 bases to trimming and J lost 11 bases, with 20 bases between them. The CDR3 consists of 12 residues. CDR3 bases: TGTGCCATACGCTCGCAGGGTGGGTTGGCTTTCTTT. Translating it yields CAIRSQGGLAFF.

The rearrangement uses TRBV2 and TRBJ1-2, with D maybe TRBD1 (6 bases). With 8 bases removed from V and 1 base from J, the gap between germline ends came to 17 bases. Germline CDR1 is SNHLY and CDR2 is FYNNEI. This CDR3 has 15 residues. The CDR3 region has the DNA TGTGCCAGCCGTTACGGACAGCTAAGTAACTATGGCTACACCTTC. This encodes CASRYGQLSNYGYTF.

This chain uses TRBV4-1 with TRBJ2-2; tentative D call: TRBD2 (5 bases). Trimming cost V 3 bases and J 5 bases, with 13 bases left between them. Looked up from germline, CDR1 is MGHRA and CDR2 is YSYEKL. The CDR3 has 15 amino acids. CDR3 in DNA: TGCGCCAGCAGCCAGACGTATCCGGGGACCGGGGAGCTGTTTTTT. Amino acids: CASSQTYPGTGELFF.

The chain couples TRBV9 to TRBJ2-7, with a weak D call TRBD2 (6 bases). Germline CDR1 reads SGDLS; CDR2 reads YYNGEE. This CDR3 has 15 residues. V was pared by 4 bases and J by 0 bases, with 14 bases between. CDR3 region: CASSPRGLPSYEQYF. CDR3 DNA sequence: TGTGCCAGCAGCCCTAGGGGACTTCCCTCCTACGAGCAGTACTTC.

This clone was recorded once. The CDR3: CSVNTPPGQGASALRTNYGYTF. The CDR3 nucleotides are TGCAGCGTTAATACACCTCCGGGACAGGGGGCGTCAGCCCTCCGAACTAACTATGGCTACACCTTC. The chain employs TRBV29-1 and TRBJ1-2, with TRBD1 identical over 12 bases. The junction had 25 bases not matched to a gene; V was cut back by 5 bases and J by 0 bases. The CDR3 extends over 22 amino acids. Germline CDR1 reads SQVTM; CDR2 reads ANQGSEA.

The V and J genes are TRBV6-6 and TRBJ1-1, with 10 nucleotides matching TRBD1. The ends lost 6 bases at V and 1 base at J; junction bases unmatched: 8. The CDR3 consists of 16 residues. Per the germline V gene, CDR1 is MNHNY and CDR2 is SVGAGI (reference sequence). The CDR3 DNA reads TGTGCCAGCAGCCCGGGACAGGGGAACAGGAACACTGAAGCTTTCTTT. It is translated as CASSPGQGNRNTEAFF.

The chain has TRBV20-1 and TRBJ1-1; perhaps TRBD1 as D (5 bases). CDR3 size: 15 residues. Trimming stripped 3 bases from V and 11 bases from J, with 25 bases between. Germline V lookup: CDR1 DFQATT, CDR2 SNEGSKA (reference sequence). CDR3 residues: CSASGSLRGLREAFF. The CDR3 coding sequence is TGCAGTGCTAGTGGGTCGCTACGGGGGTTGCGTGAGGCTTTCTTT.

The CDR3 DNA is TGCGCCAGCAGCCAAGTTAGCGGGAGAAGCACCGGGGAGCTGTTTTTT. Its protein product is CASSQVSGRSTGELFF. The chain links TRBV4-1 to TRBJ2-2, with TRBD2 identical over 9 bases. Per the germline V gene, CDR1 is MGHRA and CDR2 is YSYEKL. J lost 4 bases, V lost 1 base, and 4 bases had no gene match. The CDR3 has 16 amino acids.

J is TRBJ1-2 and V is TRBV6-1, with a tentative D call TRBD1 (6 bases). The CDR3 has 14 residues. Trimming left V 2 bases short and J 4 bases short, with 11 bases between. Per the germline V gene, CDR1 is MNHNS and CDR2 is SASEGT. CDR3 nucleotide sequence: TGTGCCAGCAGTGAAAGCAGGGGTTTCTATGGCTACACCTTC. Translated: CASSESRGFYGYTF.

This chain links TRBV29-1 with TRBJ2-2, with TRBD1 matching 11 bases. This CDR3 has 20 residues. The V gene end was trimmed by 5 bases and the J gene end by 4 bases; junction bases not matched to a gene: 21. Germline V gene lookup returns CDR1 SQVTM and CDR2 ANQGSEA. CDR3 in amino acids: CSVFLPADRGLGIATGELFF. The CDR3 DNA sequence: TGCAGCGTTTTTCTTCCGGCGGACAGGGGGCTGGGTATCGCCACCGGGGAGCTGTTTTTT.

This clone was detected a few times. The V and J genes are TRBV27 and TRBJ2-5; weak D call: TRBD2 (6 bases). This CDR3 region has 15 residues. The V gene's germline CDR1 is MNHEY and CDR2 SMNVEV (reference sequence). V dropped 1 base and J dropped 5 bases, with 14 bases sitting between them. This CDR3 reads CASSLLAGRVETQYF. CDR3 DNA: TGTGCCAGCAGTTTATTGGCGGGGCGCGTGGAGACCCAGTACTTC.